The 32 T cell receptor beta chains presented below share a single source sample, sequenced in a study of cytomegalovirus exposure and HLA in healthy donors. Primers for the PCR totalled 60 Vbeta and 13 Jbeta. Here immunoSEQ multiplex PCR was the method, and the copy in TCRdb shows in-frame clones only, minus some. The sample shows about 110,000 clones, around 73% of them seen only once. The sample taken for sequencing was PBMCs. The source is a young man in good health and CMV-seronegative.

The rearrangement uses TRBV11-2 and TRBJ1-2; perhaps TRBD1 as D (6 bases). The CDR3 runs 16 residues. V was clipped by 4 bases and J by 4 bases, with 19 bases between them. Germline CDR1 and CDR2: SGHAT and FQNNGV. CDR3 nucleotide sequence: TGTGCCAGCAGCTCCCAGCTGGGGGCAAACCTCTATGGCTACACCTTC. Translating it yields CASSSQLGANLYGYTF.

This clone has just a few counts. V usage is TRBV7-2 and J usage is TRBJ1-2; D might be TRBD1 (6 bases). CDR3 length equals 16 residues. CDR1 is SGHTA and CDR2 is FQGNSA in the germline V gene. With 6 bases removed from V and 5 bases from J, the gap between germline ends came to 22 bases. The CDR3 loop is CASSREATGFFYGYTF. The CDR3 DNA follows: TGTGCCAGCAGTCGAGAGGCTACAGGGTTTTTTTATGGCTACACCTTC.

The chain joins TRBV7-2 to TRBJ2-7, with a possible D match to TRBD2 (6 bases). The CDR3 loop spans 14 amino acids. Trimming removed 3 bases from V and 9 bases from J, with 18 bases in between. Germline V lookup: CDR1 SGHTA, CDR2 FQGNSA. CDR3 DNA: TGTGCCAGCAGCTTCGGGACTGACTTACGATGGCAGTACTTC. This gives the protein CASSFGTDLRWQYF.

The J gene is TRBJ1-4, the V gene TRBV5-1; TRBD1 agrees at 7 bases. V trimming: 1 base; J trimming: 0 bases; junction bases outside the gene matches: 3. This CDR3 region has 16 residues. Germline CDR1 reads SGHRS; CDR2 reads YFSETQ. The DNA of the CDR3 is TGCGCCAGCAGCTTGCGCGGGACAGCAACTAATGAAAAACTGTTTTTT. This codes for CASSLRGTATNEKLFF. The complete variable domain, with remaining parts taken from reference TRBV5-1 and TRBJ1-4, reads KAGVTQTPRYLIKTRGQQVTLSCSPISGHRSVSWYQQTPGQGLQFLFEYFSETQRNKGNFPGRFSGRQFSNSRSEMNVSTLELGDSALYLCASSLRGTATNEKLFFGSGTQLSVL.

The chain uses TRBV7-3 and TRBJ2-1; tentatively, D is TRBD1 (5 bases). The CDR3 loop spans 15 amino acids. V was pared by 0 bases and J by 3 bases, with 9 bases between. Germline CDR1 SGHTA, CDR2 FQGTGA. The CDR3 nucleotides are TGTGCCAGCAGCTTAACAGGGGCCAGCTACAATGAGCAGTTCTTC. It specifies CASSLTGASYNEQFF.

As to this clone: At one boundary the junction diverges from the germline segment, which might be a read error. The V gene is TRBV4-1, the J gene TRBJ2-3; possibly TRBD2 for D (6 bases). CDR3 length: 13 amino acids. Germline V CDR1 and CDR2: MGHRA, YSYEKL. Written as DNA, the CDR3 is TGCGCCAGCAACCAAGAGGCGGAGGGTACGCAGTATTTT. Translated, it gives CASNQEAEGTQYF.

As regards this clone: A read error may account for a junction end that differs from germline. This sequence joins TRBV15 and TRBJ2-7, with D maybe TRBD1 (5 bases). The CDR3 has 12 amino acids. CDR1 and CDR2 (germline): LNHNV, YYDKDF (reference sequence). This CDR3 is CATSRDWGRRDF. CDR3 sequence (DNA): TGTGCCACCAGCAGAGATTGGGGCCGACGGGACTTC.

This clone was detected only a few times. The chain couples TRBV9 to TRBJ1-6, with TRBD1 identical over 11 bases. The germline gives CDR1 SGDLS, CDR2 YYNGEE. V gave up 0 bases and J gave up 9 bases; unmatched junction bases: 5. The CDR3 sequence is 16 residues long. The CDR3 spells CASSVDADRGLSPLHF. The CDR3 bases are TGTGCCAGCAGCGTAGACGCGGACAGGGGGCTTTCACCCCTCCACTTT.

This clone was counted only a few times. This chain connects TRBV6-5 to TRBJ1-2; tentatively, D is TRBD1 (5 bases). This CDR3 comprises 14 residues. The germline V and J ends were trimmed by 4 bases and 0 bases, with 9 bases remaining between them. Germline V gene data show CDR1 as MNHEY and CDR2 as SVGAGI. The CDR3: CASSWTLANYGYTF. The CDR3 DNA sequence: TGTGCCAGCAGTTGGACATTAGCTAACTATGGCTACACCTTC.

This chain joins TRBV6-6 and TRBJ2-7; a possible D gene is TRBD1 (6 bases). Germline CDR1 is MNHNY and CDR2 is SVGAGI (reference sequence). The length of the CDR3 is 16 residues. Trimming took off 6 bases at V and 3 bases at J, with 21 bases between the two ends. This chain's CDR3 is CASSPFMRDINYEQYF. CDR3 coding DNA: TGTGCCAGCAGCCCCTTTATGAGGGACATAAACTACGAGCAGTACTTC.

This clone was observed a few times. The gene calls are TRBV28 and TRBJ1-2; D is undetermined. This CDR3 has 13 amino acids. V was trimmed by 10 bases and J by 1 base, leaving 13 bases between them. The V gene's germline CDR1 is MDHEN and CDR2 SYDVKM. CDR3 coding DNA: TGTGCCACCTTAACTAGCAATAACTATGGCTACACCTTC. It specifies CATLTSNNYGYTF.

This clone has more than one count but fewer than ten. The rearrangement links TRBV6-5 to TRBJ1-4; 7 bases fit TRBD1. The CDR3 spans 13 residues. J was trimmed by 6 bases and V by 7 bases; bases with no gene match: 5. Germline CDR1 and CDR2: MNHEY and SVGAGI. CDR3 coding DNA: TGTGCCAGCATGACAGGGTTTGATGAAAAACTGTTTTTT. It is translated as CASMTGFDEKLFF.

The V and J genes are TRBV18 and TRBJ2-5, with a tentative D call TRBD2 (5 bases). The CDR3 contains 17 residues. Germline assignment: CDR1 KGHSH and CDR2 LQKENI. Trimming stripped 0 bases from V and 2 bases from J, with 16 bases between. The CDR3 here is CASSPPRGASGQETQYF. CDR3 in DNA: TGTGCCAGCTCACCACCGCGAGGAGCCAGCGGTCAAGAGACCCAGTACTTC.

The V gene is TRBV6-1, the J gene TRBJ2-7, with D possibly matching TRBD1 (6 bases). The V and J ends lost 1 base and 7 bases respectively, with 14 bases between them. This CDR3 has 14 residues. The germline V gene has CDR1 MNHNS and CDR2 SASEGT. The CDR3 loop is CASSEDYTTGEQYF. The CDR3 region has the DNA TGTGCCAGCAGTGAAGACTATACCACAGGGGAGCAGTACTTC.

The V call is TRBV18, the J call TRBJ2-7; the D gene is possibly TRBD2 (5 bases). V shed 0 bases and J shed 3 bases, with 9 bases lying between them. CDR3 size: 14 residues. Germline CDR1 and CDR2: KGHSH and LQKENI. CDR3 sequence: CASSPPTTRYEQYF. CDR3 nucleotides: TGTGCCAGCTCACCACCGACTACTCGCTACGAGCAGTACTTC.

CDR3 loop: CASSSGTAGNTIYF. The CDR3 DNA is TGTGCCAGCAGTTCAGGGACAGCTGGAAACACCATATATTTT. This rearrangement joins TRBV6-6 to TRBJ1-3; 7 bases map to TRBD1. Germline assignment: CDR1 MNHNY and CDR2 SVGAGI (reference sequence). The CDR3 loop spans 14 amino acids. V shed 4 bases and J 2 bases; nucleotides not matched to a gene: 2.

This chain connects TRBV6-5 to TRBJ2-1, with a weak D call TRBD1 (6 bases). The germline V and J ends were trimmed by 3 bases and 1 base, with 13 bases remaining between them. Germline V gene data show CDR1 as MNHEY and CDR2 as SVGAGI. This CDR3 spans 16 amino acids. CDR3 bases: TGTGCCAGCAGTTATACAGGGTTGGGGTCCTACAATGAGCAGTTCTTC. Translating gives CASSYTGLGSYNEQFF.

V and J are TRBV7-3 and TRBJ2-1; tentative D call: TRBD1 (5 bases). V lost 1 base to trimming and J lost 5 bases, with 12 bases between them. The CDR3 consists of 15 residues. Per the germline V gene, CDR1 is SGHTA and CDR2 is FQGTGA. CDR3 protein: CASSLRDRSNNEQFF. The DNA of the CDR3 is TGTGCCAGCAGCTTAAGAGACAGAAGTAACAATGAGCAGTTCTTC.

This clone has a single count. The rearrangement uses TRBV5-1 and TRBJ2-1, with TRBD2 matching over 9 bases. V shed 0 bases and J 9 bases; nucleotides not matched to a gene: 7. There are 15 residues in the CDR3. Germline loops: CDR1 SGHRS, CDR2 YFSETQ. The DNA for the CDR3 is TGCGCCAGCAGCTTGGAAGTAGCGGGGGTTTTTGAGCAGTTCTTC. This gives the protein CASSLEVAGVFEQFF.

The CDR3 coding sequence is TGTGCCAGCAGCGGAGGGGGCCAGGTGTACAATGAGCAGTTCTTC. Amino acid sequence: CASSGGGQVYNEQFF. The chain joins TRBV5-4 to TRBJ2-1, with a weak D call TRBD1 (7 bases). The CDR3 consists of 15 residues. Germline loops: CDR1 SGHNT, CDR2 YYREEE (reference sequence). V was pared by 4 bases and J by 4 bases, with 15 bases between.

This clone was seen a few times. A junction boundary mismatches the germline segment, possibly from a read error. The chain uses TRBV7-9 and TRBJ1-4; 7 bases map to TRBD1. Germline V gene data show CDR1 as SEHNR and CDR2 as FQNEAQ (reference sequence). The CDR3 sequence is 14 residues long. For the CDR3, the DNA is TGTTCCAGCACCTCAGGGGGATTTGGCGAAAAACTGTTTTTT. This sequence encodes CSSTSGGFGEKLFF.

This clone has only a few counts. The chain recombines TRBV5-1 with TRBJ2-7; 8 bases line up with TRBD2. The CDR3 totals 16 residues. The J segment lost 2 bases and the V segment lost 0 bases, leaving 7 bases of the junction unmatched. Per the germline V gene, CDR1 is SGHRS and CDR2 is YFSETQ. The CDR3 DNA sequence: TGCGCCAGCAGCTTGGGAGCGGGAGATCCCCCCTACGAGCAGTACTTC. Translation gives CASSLGAGDPPYEQYF.

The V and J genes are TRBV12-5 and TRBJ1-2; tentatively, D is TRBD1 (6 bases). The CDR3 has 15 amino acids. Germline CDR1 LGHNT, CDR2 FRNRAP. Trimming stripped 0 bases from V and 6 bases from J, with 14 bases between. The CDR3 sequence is CASGLVRAGVDGYTF. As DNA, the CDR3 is TGTGCTAGTGGTTTGGTACGGGCAGGGGTCGATGGCTACACCTTC.

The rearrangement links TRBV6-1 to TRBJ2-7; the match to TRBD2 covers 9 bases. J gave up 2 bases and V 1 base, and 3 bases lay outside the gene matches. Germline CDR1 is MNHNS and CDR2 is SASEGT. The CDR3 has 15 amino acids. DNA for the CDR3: TGTGCCAGCAGTGAAGGCGCTAGCGGGGCCTACGAGCAGTACTTC. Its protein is CASSEGASGAYEQYF.

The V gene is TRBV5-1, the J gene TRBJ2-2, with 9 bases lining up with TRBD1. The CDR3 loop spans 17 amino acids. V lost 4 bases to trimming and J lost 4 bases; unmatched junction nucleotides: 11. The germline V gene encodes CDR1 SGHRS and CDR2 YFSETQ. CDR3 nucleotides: TGCGCCAGCAGCCAAGGGACAGGGATTGGGAGCACCGGGGAGCTGTTTTTT. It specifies CASSQGTGIGSTGELFF.

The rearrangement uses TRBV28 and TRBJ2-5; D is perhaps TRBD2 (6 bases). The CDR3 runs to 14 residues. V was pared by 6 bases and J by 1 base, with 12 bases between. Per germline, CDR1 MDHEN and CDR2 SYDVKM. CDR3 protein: CASRTSGGQETQYF. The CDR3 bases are TGTGCCAGCAGGACTAGTGGGGGCCAAGAGACCCAGTACTTC.

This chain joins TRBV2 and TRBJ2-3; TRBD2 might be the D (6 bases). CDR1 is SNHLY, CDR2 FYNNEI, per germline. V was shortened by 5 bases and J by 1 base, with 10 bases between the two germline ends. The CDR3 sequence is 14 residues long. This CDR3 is CASSTIAGTDTQYF. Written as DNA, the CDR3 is TGTGCCAGCAGTACTATAGCGGGCACAGATACGCAGTATTTT.

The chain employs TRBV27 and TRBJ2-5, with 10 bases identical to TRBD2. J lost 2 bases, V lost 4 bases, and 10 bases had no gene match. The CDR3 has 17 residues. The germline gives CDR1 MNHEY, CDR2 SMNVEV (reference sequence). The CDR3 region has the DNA TGTGCCAGCAGTTCTAGCGGGGGAAGGGGACCACAAGAGACCCAGTACTTC. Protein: CASSSSGGRGPQETQYF.

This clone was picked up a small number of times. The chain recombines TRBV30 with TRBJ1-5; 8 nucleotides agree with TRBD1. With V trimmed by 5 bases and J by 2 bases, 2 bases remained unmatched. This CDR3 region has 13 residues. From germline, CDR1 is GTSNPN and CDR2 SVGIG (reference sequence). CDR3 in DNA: TGTGCCTGGGCGGACAGGGGCAATCAGCCCCAGCATTTT. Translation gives CAWADRGNQPQHF. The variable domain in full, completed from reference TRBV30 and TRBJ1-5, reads SQTIHQWPATLVQPVGSPLSLECTVEGTSNPNLYWYRQAAGRGLQLLFYSVGIGQISSEVPQNLSASRPQDRQFILSSKKLLLSDSGFYLCAWADRGNQPQHFGDGTRLSIL.

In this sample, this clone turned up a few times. CDR3 bases: TGTGCCAGCAGCCCCTCGGGGGGGTCCAATGAGCAGTTCTTC. This sequence encodes CASSPSGGSNEQFF. This sequence joins TRBV7-3 and TRBJ2-1, with TRBD2 matching 8 bases. The length of the CDR3 is 14 residues. The V and J ends lost 5 bases and 6 bases, in that order; junction bases with no gene match: 6. Germline V lookup: CDR1 SGHTA, CDR2 FQGTGA.

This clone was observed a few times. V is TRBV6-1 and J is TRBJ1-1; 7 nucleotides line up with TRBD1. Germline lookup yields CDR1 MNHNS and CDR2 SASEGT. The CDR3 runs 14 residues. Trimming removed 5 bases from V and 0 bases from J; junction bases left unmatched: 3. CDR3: CASSPGTVNTEAFF. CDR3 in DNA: TGTGCCAGCAGTCCCGGGACAGTGAACACTGAAGCTTTCTTT.

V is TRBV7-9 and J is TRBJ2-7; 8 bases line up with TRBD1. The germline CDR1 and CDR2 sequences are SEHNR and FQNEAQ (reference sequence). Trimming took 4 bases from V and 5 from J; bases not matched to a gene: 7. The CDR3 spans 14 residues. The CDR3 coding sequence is TGTGCCAGCAGCTCAATAAGACAGGGGCACGAGCAGTACTTC. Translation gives CASSSIRQGHEQYF.